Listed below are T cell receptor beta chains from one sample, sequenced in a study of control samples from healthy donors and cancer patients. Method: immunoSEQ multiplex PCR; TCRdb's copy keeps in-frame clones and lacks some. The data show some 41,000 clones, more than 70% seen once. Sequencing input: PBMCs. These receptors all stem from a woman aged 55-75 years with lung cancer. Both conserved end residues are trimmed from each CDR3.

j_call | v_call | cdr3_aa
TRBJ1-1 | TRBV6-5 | ASSSQTELLNTEAF
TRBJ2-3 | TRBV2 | ASSGTSGRDTQY
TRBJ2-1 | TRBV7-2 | ASSLPYNEQF
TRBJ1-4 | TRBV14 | ASSPLGQGLSGEKLF
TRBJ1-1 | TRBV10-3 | AISVNRANTEAF
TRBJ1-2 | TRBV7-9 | ASSLMRQGGYGYT
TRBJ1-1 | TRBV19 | ASSIPVGTEAF
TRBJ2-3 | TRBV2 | ASSVTDTQY
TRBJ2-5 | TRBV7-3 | ASSSLPGETQY
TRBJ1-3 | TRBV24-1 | ATSDPGSNTIY
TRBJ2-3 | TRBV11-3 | ASSFSGPAFTDTQY
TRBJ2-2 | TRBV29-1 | SVDRTNTGELF
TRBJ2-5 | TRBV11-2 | ASSSEFGKTQY
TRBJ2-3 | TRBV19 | ATRLAGLDTQY
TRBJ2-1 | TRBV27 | ASMPAGGPTNEQF
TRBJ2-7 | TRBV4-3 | ASSPQTSGYEQY
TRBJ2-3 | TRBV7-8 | ASSQVGDTQY
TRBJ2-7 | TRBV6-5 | ASSYTGRGDYEQY
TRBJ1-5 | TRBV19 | ASNPQGGADQPQH
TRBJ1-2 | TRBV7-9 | ASSRQGDYGYT
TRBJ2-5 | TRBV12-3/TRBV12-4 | ASSLVRAKTQY
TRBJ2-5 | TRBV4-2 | ASSQETLAGGETQY
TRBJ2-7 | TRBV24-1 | ATSDPRTVGSYEQY
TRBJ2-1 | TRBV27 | ASRLDGAYNEQF
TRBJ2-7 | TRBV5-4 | ASSPPGLAGVEQY
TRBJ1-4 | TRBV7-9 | ASSLAGQPNEKLF
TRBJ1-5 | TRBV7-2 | ASSFRGGGNQPQH
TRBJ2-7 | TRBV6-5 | ASSTGTGGLLEQY
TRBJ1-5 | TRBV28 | ASSLGQGRNQPQH
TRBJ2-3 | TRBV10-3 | AISWTGTDTQY
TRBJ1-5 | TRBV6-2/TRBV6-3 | ASSFKRTTGEPQH
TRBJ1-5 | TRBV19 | ASSIGGRGQPQH
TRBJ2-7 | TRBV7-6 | ASSTGASATYEQY
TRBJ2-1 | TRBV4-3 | ASSAGSPVNEQF
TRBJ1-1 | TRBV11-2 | ASSFRTNTEAF